Sequencing of this T cell receptor (beta chain) was carried out in a study of T-cell memory formation after mild COVID-19. The J segment lost 9 bases and the V segment lost 5 bases, leaving 11 bases of the junction unmatched. CDR1 MRHNA and CDR2 SNTAGT come from the germline V gene. The CDR3 covers 15 residues. TCRdb redid the calling of the 5' RACE reads with MiXCR, one entry per CDR3 protein. There are about 250,000 distinct CDR3 sequences in the sample; less than 20% occur only once, and 2.1% lies in the top ten. This chain links TRBV6-4 with TRBJ2-4, with 9 bases aligning to TRBD1. Sequencing was performed on PBMCs or a T cell subset sorted from them (not recorded which). This clonotype originated in an adult woman who had mild COVID-19 (a few samples of this study predate the infection). Cell type and time point are not known. The CDR3 nucleotides are TGTGCCAGCAGTCCCACCCGGGACAGGGCCGGCATTCAGTACTTC. Amino acid sequence: CASSPTRDRAGIQYF.